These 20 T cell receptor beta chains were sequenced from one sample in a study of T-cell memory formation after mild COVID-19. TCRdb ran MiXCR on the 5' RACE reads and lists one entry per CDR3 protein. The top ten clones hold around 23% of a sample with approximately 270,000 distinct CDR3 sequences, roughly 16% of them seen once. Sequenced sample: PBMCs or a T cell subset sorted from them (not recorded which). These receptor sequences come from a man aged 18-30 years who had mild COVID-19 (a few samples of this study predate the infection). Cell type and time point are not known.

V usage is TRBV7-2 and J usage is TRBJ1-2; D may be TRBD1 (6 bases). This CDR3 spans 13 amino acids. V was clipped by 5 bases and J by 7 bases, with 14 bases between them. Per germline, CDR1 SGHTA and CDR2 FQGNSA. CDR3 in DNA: TGTGCCAGCAGCCTAAATGGGGGGCTTGGCTACACCTTC. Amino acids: CASSLNGGLGYTF.

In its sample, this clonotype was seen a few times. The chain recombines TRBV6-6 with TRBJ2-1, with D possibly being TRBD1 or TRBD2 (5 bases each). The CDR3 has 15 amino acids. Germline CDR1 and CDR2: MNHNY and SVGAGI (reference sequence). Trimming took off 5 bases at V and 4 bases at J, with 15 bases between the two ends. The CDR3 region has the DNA TGTGCCAGCAGTCACTTGGGGGTGGCATACAATGAGCAGTTCTTC. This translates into CASSHLGVAYNEQFF.

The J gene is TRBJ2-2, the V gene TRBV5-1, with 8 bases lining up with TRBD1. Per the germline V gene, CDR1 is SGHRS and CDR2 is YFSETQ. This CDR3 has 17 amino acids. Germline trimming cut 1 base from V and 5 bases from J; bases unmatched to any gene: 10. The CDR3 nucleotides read TGCGCCAGCAGCTTGCGGAGCCAGGGGGCCGTTACCGGGGAGCTGTTTTTT. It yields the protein CASSLRSQGAVTGELFF. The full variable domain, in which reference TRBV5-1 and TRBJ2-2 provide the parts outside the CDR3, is KAGVTQTPRYLIKTRGQQVTLSCSPISGHRSVSWYQQTPGQGLQFLFEYFSETQRNKGNFPGRFSGRQFSNSRSEMNVSTLELGDSALYLCASSLRSQGAVTGELFFGEGSRLTVL.

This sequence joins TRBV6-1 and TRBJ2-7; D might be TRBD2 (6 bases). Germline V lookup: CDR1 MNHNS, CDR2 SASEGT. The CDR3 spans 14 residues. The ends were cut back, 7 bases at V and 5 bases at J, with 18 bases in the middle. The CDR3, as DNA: TGTGCCAGCATGAGGCAGGGAGGTACCCACGAGCAGTACGTC. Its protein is CASMRQGGTHEQYV.

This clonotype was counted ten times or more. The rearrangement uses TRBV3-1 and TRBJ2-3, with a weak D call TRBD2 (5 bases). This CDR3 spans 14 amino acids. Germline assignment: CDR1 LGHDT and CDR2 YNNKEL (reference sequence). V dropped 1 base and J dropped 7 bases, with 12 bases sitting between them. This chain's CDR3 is CASSQAEAVYTQYF. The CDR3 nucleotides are TGTGCCAGCAGCCAAGCGGAGGCCGTATATACGCAGTATTTT.

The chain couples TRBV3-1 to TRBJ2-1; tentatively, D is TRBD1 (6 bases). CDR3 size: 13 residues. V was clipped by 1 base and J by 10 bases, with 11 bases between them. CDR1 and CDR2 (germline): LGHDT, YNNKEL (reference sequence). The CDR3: CASSQVGAREQFF. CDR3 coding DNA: TGTGCCAGCAGCCAAGTGGGGGCGAGGGAGCAGTTCTTC.

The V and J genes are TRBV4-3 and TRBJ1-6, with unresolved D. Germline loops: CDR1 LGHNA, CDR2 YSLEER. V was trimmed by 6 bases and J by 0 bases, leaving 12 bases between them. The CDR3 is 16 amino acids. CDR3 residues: CASRPGRSSYNSPLHF. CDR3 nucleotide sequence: TGCGCCAGCAGACCCGGACGGAGCTCCTATAATTCACCCCTCCACTTT.

This CDR3 is CASSDIKLANTDTQYF. The CDR3 DNA follows: TGTGCCAGCAGTGACATTAAGTTAGCCAACACAGATACGCAGTATTTT. The chain recombines TRBV28 with TRBJ2-3; D ambiguous. Germline values: CDR1 MDHEN, CDR2 SYDVKM. The CDR3 is 16 residues long. Trimming removed 5 bases from V and 2 bases from J, with 17 bases in between.

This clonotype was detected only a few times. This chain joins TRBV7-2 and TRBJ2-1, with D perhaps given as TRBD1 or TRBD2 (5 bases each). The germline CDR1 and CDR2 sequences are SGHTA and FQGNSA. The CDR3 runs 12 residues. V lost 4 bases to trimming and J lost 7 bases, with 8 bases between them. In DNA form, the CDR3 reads TGTGCCAGCAGCTACGGGGCAAATGAGCAGTTCTTC. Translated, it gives CASSYGANEQFF.

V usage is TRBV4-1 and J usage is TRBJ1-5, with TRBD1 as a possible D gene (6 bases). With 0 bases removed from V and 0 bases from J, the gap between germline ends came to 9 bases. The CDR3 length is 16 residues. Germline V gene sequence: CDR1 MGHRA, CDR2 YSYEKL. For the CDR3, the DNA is TGCGCCAGCAGCCAAGAAGGGGGATATAGCAATCAGCCCCAGCATTTT. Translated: CASSQEGGYSNQPQHF.

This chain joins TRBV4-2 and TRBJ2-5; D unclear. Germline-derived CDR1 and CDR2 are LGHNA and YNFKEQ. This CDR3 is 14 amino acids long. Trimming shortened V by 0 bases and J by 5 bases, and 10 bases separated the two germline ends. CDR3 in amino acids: CASSQDLVVETQYF. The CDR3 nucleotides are TGTGCCAGCAGCCAAGATTTAGTGGTTGAGACCCAGTACTTC.

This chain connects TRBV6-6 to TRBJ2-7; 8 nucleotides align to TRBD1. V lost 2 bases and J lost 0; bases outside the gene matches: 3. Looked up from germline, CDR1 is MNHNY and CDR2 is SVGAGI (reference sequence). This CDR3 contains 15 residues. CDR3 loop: CASSYGTGSSYEQYV. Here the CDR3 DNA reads TGTGCCAGCAGTTACGGGACAGGTTCCTCCTACGAGCAGTACGTC.

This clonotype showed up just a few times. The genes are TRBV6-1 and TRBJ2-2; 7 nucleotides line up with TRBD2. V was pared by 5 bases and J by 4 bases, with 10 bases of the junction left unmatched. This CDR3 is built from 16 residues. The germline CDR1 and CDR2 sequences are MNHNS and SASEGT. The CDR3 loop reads CASSSRLGGSTGELFF. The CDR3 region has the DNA TGTGCCAGCAGTTCCCGCCTGGGGGGGAGCACCGGGGAGCTGTTTTTT.

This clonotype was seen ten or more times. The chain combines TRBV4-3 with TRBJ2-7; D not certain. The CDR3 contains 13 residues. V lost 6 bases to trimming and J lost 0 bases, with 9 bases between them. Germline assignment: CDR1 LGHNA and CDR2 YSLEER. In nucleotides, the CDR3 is TGCGCCAGCAGTGAATCTCGCTCCTACGAGCAGTACTTC. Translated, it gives CASSESRSYEQYF.

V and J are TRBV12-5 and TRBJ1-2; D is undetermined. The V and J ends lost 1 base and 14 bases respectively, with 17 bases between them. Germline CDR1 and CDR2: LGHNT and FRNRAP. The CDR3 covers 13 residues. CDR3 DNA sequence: TGTGCTAGTGGTTTGGACCCGAGGACGCCAGGAACCTTC. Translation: CASGLDPRTPGTF. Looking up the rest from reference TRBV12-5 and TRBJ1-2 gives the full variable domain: DARVTQTPRHKVTEMGQEVTMRCQPILGHNTVFWYRQTMMQGLELLAYFRNRAPLDDSGMPKDRFSAEMPDATLATLKIQPSEPRDSAVYFCASGLDPRTPGTFGSGTRLTVV.

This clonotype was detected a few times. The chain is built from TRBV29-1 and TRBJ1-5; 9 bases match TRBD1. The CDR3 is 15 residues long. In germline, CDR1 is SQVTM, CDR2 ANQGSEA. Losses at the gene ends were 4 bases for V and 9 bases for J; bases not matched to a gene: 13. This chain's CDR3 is CSVVDEGQGLWPQHF. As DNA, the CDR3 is TGCAGCGTTGTAGACGAGGGACAGGGTTTATGGCCCCAGCATTTT.

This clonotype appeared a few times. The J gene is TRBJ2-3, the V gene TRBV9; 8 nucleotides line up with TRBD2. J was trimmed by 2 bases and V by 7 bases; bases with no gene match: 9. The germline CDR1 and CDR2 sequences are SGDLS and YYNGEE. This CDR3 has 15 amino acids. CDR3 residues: CASGSPGLVTDTQYF. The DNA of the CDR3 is TGTGCCAGCGGATCCCCGGGACTAGTCACAGATACGCAGTATTTT.

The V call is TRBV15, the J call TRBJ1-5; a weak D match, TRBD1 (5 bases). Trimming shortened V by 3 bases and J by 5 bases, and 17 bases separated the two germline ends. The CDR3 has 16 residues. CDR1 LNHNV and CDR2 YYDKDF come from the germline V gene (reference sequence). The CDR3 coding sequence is TGTGCCACCAGCAGGTCCTTTTCGGGGGATCATCAGCCCCAGCATTTT. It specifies CATSRSFSGDHQPQHF.

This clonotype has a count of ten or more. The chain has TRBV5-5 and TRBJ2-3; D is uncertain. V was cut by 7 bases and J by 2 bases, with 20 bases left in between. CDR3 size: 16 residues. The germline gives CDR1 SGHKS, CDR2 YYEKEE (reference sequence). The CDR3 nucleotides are TGTGCCAGCCGGTTCCGTGATGGGGTAGTCACAGATACGCAGTATTTT. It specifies CASRFRDGVVTDTQYF.

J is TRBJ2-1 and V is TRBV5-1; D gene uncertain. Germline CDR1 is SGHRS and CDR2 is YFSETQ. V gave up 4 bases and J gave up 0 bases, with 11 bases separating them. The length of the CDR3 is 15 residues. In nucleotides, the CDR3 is TGCGCCAGCAGCGGCCGATCCAGCTCCTACAATGAGCAGTTCTTC. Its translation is CASSGRSSSYNEQFF.